This T cell receptor beta chain is from a study of T-cell reconstitution after alpha-beta-depleted transplantation in children. The sample holds a few counts of this clonotype. Its antigen is unidentified. Molecular barcoding with unique molecular identifiers was used for the TCRbeta library. TCRdb itself ran the PCR reads through MiXCR, one entry per CDR3 protein. Of about 830,000 distinct CDR3 sequences listed, roughly 15% are singletons. Trimming cost V 4 bases and J 2 bases, with 13 bases left between them. CDR1 is SGDLS and CDR2 is YYNGEE in the germline V gene. This CDR3 region has 14 residues. Study-level points and caveats: Where some patients showed high TCRbeta diversity at day 60, it came from recipient T cells and thymic progenitors that had survived.

V and J are TRBV9 and TRBJ2-7, with a tentative D call TRBD2 (5 bases). Here the sequenced sample was PBMCs, mostly from graft donor cells, taken 360 days after TCRalphabeta/CD19-depleted stem cell transplant. This sequence originates from a male patient younger than 18 who had a stem cell transplant for acute lymphoblastic leukemia, so the T cells may come from the graft donor. This chain's CDR3 is CASSPQLVAYEQYF. The CDR3 region has the DNA TGTGCCAGCAGCCCCCAACTAGTCGCCTACGAGCAGTACTTC.